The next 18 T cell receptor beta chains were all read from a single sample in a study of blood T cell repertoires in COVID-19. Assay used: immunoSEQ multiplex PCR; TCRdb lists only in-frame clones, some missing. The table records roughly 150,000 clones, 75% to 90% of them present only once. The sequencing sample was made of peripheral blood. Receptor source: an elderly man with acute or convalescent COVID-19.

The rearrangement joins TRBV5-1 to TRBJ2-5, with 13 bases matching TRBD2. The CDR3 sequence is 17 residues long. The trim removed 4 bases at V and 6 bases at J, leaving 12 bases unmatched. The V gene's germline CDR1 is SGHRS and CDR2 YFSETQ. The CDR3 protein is CASSPGTSGKLIKTQYF. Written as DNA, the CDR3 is TGCGCCAGCAGCCCCGGGACTAGCGGGAAGCTCATAAAGACCCAGTACTTC.

The CDR3 protein is CASSPRDRLNTEAFF. As DNA, the CDR3 is TGTGCCAGCAGCCCCCGGGACAGGTTGAACACTGAAGCTTTCTTT. The rearrangement uses TRBV4-2 and TRBJ1-1, with TRBD1 matching over 8 bases. The CDR3 is made up of 15 amino acids. Germline lookup yields CDR1 LGHNA and CDR2 YNFKEQ. The V segment lost 4 bases and the J segment 0 bases; nucleotides outside the gene matches: 4.

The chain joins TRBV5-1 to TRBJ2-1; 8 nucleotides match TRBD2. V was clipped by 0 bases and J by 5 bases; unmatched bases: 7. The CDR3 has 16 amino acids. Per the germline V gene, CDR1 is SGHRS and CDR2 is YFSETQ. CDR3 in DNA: TGCGCCAGCAGCTTGGGACGCGGGGGGATCCACAATGAGCAGTTCTTC. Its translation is CASSLGRGGIHNEQFF.

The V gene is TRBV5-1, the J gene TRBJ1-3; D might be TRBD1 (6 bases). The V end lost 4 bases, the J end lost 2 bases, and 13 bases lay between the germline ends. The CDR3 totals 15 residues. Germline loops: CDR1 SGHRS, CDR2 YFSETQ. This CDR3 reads CASSNSTGTGNTIYF. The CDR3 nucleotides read TGCGCCAGCAGCAATTCTACAGGGACTGGAAACACCATATATTTT.

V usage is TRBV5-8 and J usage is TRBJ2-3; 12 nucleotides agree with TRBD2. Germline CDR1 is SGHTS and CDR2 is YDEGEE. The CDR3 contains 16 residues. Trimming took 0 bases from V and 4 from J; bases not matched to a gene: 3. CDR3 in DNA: TGTGCCAGCAGCTTGGGGACTAGCGGGATCCCAGATACGCAGTATTTT. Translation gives CASSLGTSGIPDTQYF.

This chain's CDR3 is CASSLGPAGELFF. The CDR3 DNA is TGCGCCAGCAGCTTGGGCCCGGCCGGGGAGCTGTTTTTT. V usage is TRBV5-1 and J usage is TRBJ2-2, with no clear D. The germline V and J ends were trimmed by 0 bases and 6 bases, with 6 bases remaining between them. This CDR3 is built from 13 residues. The germline CDR1 and CDR2 sequences are SGHRS and YFSETQ.

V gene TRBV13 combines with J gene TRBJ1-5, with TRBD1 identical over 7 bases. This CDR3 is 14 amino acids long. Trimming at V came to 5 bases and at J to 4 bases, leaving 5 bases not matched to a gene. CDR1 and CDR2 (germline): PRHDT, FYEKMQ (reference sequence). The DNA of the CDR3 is TGTGCCAGCAGCCTGACAGGGTCAAATCAGCCCCAGCATTTT. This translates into CASSLTGSNQPQHF.

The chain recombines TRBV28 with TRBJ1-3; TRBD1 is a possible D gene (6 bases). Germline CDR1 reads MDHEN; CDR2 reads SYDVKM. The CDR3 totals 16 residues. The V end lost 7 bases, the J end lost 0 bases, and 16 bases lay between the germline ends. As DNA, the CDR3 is TGTGCCAGCAAGCCGACTGACAGGCGCTCTGGAAACACCATATATTTT. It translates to CASKPTDRRSGNTIYF.

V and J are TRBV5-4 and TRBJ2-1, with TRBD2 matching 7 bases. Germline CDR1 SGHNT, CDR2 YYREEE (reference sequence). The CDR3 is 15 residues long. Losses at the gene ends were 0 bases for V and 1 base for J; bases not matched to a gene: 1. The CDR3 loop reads CASSLGGGSYNEQFF. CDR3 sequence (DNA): TGTGCCAGCAGCTTGGGGGGAGGGTCCTACAATGAGCAGTTCTTC.

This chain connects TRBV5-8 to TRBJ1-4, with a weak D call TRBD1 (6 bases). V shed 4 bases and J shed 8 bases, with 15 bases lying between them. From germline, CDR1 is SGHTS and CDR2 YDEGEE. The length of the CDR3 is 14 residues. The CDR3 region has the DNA TGTGCCAGCAGCCCGGGGGGGCTGGGGGAAAAACTGTTTTTT. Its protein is CASSPGGLGEKLFF.

As DNA, the CDR3 is TGTGCCAGCAGCGTAGACCCGCCCGGGGGGGTAGATACGCAGTATTTT. Translating it yields CASSVDPPGGVDTQYF. V gene TRBV9 combines with J gene TRBJ2-3; 8 bases fit TRBD2. Germline CDR1 and CDR2: SGDLS and YYNGEE. This CDR3 comprises 16 residues. V shed 0 bases and J 5 bases; nucleotides not matched to a gene: 8.

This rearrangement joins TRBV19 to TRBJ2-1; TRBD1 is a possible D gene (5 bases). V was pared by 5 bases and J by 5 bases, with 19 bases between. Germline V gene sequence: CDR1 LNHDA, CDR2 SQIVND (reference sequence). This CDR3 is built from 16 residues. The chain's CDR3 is CASSLRWGGTHNEQFF. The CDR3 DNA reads TGTGCCAGTAGTCTTAGGTGGGGCGGAACCCACAATGAGCAGTTCTTC.

CDR3 protein: CASSPWSNEQFF. The CDR3 nucleotides read TGTGCCAGCAGCCCCTGGAGCAATGAGCAGTTCTTC. The V and J genes are TRBV11-2 and TRBJ2-1, with no clear D. CDR3 length equals 12 residues. V was clipped by 5 bases and J by 6 bases, with 8 bases between them. Germline V lookup: CDR1 SGHAT, CDR2 FQNNGV.

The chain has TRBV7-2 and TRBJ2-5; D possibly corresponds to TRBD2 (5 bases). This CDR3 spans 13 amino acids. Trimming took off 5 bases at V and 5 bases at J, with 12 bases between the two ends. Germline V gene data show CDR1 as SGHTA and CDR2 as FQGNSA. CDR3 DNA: TGTGCCAGCAGCCCCGGGCGGGCCGAGACCCAGTACTTC. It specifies CASSPGRAETQYF.

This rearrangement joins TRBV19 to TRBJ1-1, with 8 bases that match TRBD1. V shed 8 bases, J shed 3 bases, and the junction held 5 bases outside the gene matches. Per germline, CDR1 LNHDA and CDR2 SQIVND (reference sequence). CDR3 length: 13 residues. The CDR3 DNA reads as TGTGCCAGTGGTAACAGGGGGGACACTGAAGCTTTCTTT. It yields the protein CASGNRGDTEAFF. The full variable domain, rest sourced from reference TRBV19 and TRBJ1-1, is DGGITQSPKYLFRKEGQNVTLSCEQNLNHDAMYWYRQDPGQGLRLIYYSQIVNDFQKGDIAEGYSVSREKKESFPLTVTSAQKNPTAFYLCASGNRGDTEAFFGQGTRLTVV.

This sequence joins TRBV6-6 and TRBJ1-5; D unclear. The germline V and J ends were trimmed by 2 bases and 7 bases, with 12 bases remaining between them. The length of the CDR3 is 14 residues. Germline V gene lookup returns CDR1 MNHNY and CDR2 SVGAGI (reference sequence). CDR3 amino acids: CASSYPGGLQPQHF. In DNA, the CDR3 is TGTGCCAGCAGTTACCCCGGAGGGTTGCAGCCCCAGCATTTT.

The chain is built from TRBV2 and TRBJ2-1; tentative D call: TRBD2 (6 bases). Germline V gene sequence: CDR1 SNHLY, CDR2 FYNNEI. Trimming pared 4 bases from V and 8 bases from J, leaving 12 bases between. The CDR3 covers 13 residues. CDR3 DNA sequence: TGTGCCAGCAGTGTGTGGGGGAGGTATGAGCAGTTCTTC. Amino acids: CASSVWGRYEQFF.

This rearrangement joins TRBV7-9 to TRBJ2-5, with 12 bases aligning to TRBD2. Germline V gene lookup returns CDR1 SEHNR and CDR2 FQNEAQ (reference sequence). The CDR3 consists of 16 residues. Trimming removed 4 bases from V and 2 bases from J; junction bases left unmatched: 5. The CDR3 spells CASSWRLAGAQETQYF. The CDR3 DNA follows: TGTGCCAGCAGCTGGCGACTAGCGGGGGCACAAGAGACCCAGTACTTC.